The 6 T cell receptor beta chains below come from one sample, sequenced in a study of blood T cell repertoires in COVID-19. The assay was immunoSEQ multiplex PCR, and TCRdb's table has in-frame clones only and misses some. The repertoire holds about 230,000 clones, with 75% to 90% as singletons. Source material: peripheral blood. Receptors originate from a young man with COVID-19, enrolled during active disease.

J is TRBJ2-1 and V is TRBV3-1 (or the pseudogene TRBV3-2), with D possibly matching TRBD2 (6 bases). In germline, CDR1 is LGHDT, CDR2 YNNKEL (reference sequence). V lost 4 bases, J lost 4 bases, and 20 bases lay in between. The CDR3 covers 17 residues. The chain's CDR3 is CASSLTFPTRVYNEQFF. The CDR3, as DNA: TGTGCCAGCAGCCTCACTTTCCCGACTAGAGTATACAATGAGCAGTTCTTC.

This chain connects TRBV24-1 to TRBJ2-1; D might be TRBD2 (6 bases). Trimming cost V 3 bases and J 7 bases, with 12 bases left between them. Germline CDR1 is KGHDR and CDR2 is SFDVKD. This CDR3 has 14 amino acids. DNA for the CDR3: TGTGCCACCAGTGATATGCGGGATTCGAATGAGCAGTTCTTC. Translating it yields CATSDMRDSNEQFF.

The sample holds one count of this clone. The rearrangement links TRBV6-2 or TRBV6-3 to TRBJ2-7; possibly TRBD2 for D (6 bases). CDR1 is MNHEY and CDR2 is SVGEGT in the germline V gene. The length of the CDR3 is 14 residues. V dropped 4 bases and J dropped 4 bases, with 14 bases sitting between them. The CDR3 bases are TGTGCCAGCAGTTTAACCGGGACTGGGTACGAGCAGTACTTC. This translates into CASSLTGTGYEQYF.

The chain is built from TRBV24-1 and TRBJ1-2; the D gene is possibly TRBD1 (5 bases). V shed 3 bases and J shed 4 bases, with 8 bases lying between them. The CDR3 is 13 amino acids. From germline, CDR1 is KGHDR and CDR2 SFDVKD. The CDR3 loop is CATSDPQGYGYTF. The CDR3 nucleotides are TGTGCCACCAGTGATCCTCAGGGCTATGGCTACACCTTC.

The rearrangement joins TRBV4-3 to TRBJ1-2; TRBD1 matches 8 bases. Unmatched junction bases numbered 2, after V lost 4 bases and J lost 1 base. Per the germline V gene, CDR1 is LGHNA and CDR2 is YSLEER. The CDR3 runs to 14 residues. The CDR3 region is CASSRDRGNYGYTF. CDR3 sequence (DNA): TGCGCCAGCAGCCGCGACAGGGGTAACTATGGCTACACCTTC.

The V gene is TRBV6-1, the J gene TRBJ1-1; no reliable D call. V dropped 4 bases and J dropped 0 bases, with 15 bases sitting between them. The germline gives CDR1 MNHNS, CDR2 SASEGT. The CDR3 runs 16 residues. CDR3 loop: CASSAATGTMNTEAFF. In DNA, the CDR3 is TGTGCCAGCAGTGCTGCCACGGGAACTATGAACACTGAAGCTTTCTTT.